The source of this T cell receptor beta chain is a study of T cell changes during pregnancy in multiple sclerosis. The method was immunoSEQ multiplex PCR; TCRdb's version includes in-frame clones alone and lacks a portion of them. Of nearly 70,000 clones in the sample, about 91% are singletons; the top ten hold approximately 1.4%. This clone was recorded once. J gave up 4 bases and V 3 bases, and 7 bases lay outside the gene matches. The germline CDR1 and CDR2 sequences are MDHEN and SYDVKM. This CDR3 has 15 residues. J is TRBJ2-3 and V is TRBV28, with TRBD1 matching 7 bases. This receptor was taken from a female donor in good health, enrolled as a control in a pregnancy study. The sample in question was peripheral blood, obtained in the second trimester of pregnancy. CDR3 coding DNA: TGTGCCAGCAGTTTTGCGAGGGGGCAGGCAGATACGCAGTATTTT. Amino acids: CASSFARGQADTQYF. The full variable domain, completed using reference TRBV28 and TRBJ2-3, is DVKVTQSSRYLVKRTGEKVFLECVQDMDHENMFWYRQDPGLGLRLIYFSYDVKMKEKGDIPEGYSVSREKKERFSLILESASTNQTSMYLCASSFARGQADTQYFGPGTRLTVL.